This T cell receptor (beta chain) was sequenced during a study of shared clonotypes between healthy human individuals. Study in general: A donor's plate count was three for CD4 naive and three for CD4 memory; CD8 naive had two and CD8 memory one.

Data came from immunoSEQ multiplex PCR; TCRdb stores just in-frame clones and leaves some out. The sample records some 1,900,000 clones, roughly 94% being singletons. In this sample, this clone turned up once. The naive CD8 population came from CD45RO-negative cells selected for CCR7, without terminally differentiated effector memory CD45RA+ cells. The CDR3 is 15 residues long. Germline V gene sequence: CDR1 MNHNY, CDR2 SVGAGI (reference sequence). With 0 bases removed from V and 0 bases from J, the gap between germline ends came to 6 bases. The sample comprised naive CD8+ T cells sorted from blood. The chain couples TRBV6-6 to TRBJ2-1; no reliable D call. This receptor was obtained from a man aged 18-30 years in good health. The CDR3, as DNA: TGTGCCAGCAGTTACTCTGTTAACTCCTACAATGAGCAGTTCTTC. Protein sequence: CASSYSVNSYNEQFF.